This T cell receptor (beta chain) originates from a study of blood T cell repertoires in COVID-19 (dated by TCRdb to about 2020). Regarding the research as a whole: Collaborator samples came from the United States, Italy and Spain and covered acute and convalescent phases of COVID-19. Subjects who had been exposed to COVID-19, were actively infected with it, or had recovered from it provided the deeply sampled blood TCRbeta repertoires that made up the dataset. The samples were drawn from two sources: the first 160 participants of the ongoing ImmuneRACE study, and over 950 subjects contributed by 6 global collaborators. The repertoires were released in a freely available public database intended as a resource for research on the immune response to SARS-CoV-2. The material from the prospective study consisted of cDNA or gDNA derived from T cells, B-cell-depleted T cells, or PBMCs. Where available, HLA class I and class II types were taken from metadata supplied by the sample provider and were not determined by assay-based typing. Nearly every sample came with metadata listing a de-identified subject ID, COVID-19 status, age in years and sex. Study-wide findings and limitations: How much clinical and demographic metadata was included differed by source and by participant, and the metadata was provided uncurated.

V sheds 0 bases and J sheds 8 bases, leaving 13 bases between their ends. Reading the germline V gene (reference sequence) gives CDR1 GTSNPN and CDR2 SVGIG. The CDR3 starts with the cysteine, ends with the phenylalanine, and has 13 residues. Kept here is only the CDR3 DNA, which spans 39 bases and is read in frame from base 1. TCRbeta CDR3 regions were amplified from genomic DNA using the immunoSEQ Assay, a bias-controlled multiplex PCR. In the source study's methods: Within the assay, amplification of reference gene primers was used to estimate how many nucleated cells each sample contained. Sequence reads were collapsed and filtered to measure the absolute abundance of every unique TCRbeta CDR3 rearrangement. For each sample, productive Simpson clonality was calculated as the square root of Simpson's diversity index across productive rearrangements. Sourced from immuneACCESS, this table was stored by TCRdb with only in-frame sequences that have V and J called. A share of the clones is absent; for the studies checked, an unresolved V gene accounts for under half, and the remainder has no known explanation. V, J and clone size are those of that table, while D and trimming were read from the DNA. Counted in this sample were roughly 260,000 clones; roughly 87% of them appeared once. Around 6% of the sample is taken by the ten largest.

This clone was observed a single time. Its antigen remains undetermined. Base qualities are missing; no much larger clone stands one base away. Participants in the prospective study were aged roughly 18 to 90 years, lived in 20 to 25 United States geographic areas, and enrolled through a virtual design. Cohort assignment in the prospective study relied on participant-reported clinical history from a screening survey and a study questionnaire. Each participant in the prospective study had whole blood, serum and a nasopharyngeal or oropharyngeal swab collected by mobile phlebotomists. Participants in the prospective study had the option to provide additional blood draws and questionnaires over a roughly two-month period. Before DNA extraction, blood samples from the prospective study were shipped at room temperature or frozen.

The sequenced sample was PBMCs or T cells enriched from blood (not recorded which). This sequence originates from a woman aged 25 to 39 with acute COVID-19. Recombination connected TRBV30 to TRBJ1-2, with a weak D call of TRBD1 (6 bases match). The nucleotides are TGTGCCTGGAGTGTACAAGGGGGTGGGGGCTACACCTTC. This codes for CAWSVQGGGGYTF.